A single sample gave rise to the 14 T cell receptor beta chains below, sequenced in a study of T cell responses to AZD1222 COVID-19 vaccine. Measured with immunoSEQ multiplex PCR; TCRdb has only the in-frame clones, and not every one. Counted here are 100,000 to 150,000 clones, around 89% occurring once; the ten biggest clones make up 6% to 8%. The specimen was peripheral blood, collected 28 days after the second AZD1222 dose. The receptors were gathered from an adult who received the AZD1222 COVID-19 vaccine.

The chain combines TRBV5-6 with TRBJ1-1; 11 bases line up with TRBD1. The length of the CDR3 is 15 residues. The V segment lost 3 bases and the J segment 5 bases; nucleotides outside the gene matches: 6. The germline gives CDR1 SGHDT, CDR2 YYEEEE. CDR3 nucleotide sequence: TGTGCCAGCAGCTCCGGGACAGGGGGTTGGACTGAAGCTTTCTTT. Translated: CASSSGTGGWTEAFF.

This sequence joins TRBV30 and TRBJ1-2; D uncertain. The CDR3 runs 14 residues. Germline V gene data show CDR1 as GTSNPN and CDR2 as SVGIG (reference sequence). With 0 bases removed from V and 0 bases from J, the gap between germline ends came to 8 bases. The CDR3 sequence: CAWSVQSANYGYTF. CDR3 coding DNA: TGTGCCTGGAGTGTACAGTCCGCTAACTATGGCTACACCTTC.

The rearrangement joins TRBV11-3 to TRBJ2-5; 7 bases fit TRBD1. The CDR3 is made up of 13 amino acids. CDR1 and CDR2 (germline): SGHNT, YENEEA. The ends lost 5 bases at V and 5 bases at J; junction bases unmatched: 5. Here the CDR3 reads CASSTDRVETQYF. The CDR3 DNA reads TGTGCCAGCAGCACTGACAGGGTTGAGACCCAGTACTTC.

The chain links TRBV30 to TRBJ1-3; no clear D gene. Trimming pared 1 base from V and 9 bases from J, leaving 10 bases between. From germline, CDR1 is GTSNPN and CDR2 SVGIG (reference sequence). This CDR3 contains 12 residues. As DNA, the CDR3 is TGTGCCTGGAGTGACAACTCGGGCACCATATATTTT. Amino acid sequence: CAWSDNSGTIYF.

The CDR3 nucleotides are TGTGCCAGCAGTGATTCCGGGACTAGCGGGCACAATGAGCAGTTCTTC. Translated: CASSDSGTSGHNEQFF. The rearrangement uses TRBV6-4 and TRBJ2-1; TRBD2 matches at 12 bases. J gave up 5 bases and V 3 bases, and 5 bases lay outside the gene matches. The V gene's germline CDR1 is MRHNA and CDR2 SNTAGT. There are 16 residues in the CDR3.

V is TRBV2 and J is TRBJ1-2; 7 nucleotides line up with TRBD1. The CDR3 has 13 residues. Trimming removed 6 bases from V and 3 bases from J; junction bases left unmatched: 4. The germline V gene has CDR1 SNHLY and CDR2 FYNNEI. This CDR3 is CASRRDRDYGYTF. The CDR3 coding sequence is TGTGCCAGCAGAAGGGACAGAGACTATGGCTACACCTTC. Full variable domain (outside the CDR3, taken from reference TRBV2 and TRBJ1-2): EPEVTQTPSHQVTQMGQEVILRCVPISNHLYFYWYRQILGQKVEFLVSFYNNEISEKSEIFDDQFSVERPDGSNFTLKIRSTKLEDSAMYFCASRRDRDYGYTFGSGTRLTVV.

This clone has a single count. The genes are TRBV18 and TRBJ1-2; D is perhaps TRBD1 (5 bases). The V and J ends lost 3 bases and 6 bases respectively, with 14 bases between them. The CDR3 contains 14 residues. Germline CDR1 and CDR2: KGHSH and LQKENI. CDR3 nucleotide sequence: TGTGCCAGCTCACCTCCAGGGTTTGGGGATGGCTACACCTTC. Translating it yields CASSPPGFGDGYTF.

The V gene is TRBV9, the J gene TRBJ2-3; weak D call: TRBD2 (5 bases). The V end lost 3 bases, the J end lost 4 bases, and 6 bases lay between the germline ends. The V gene's germline CDR1 is SGDLS and CDR2 YYNGEE. CDR3 length: 12 residues. The CDR3 nucleotides are TGTGCCAGCAGCGGGCGGGCAGATACGCAGTATTTT. Translation gives CASSGRADTQYF.

J is TRBJ2-7 and V is TRBV27, with 8 bases that match TRBD1. After removal of 6 bases from V and 4 bases from J, the junction contained 2 bases not matched to a gene. CDR1 is MNHEY, CDR2 SMNVEV, per germline (reference sequence). The CDR3 has 12 residues. CDR3 protein: CASSRDRYEQYF. The DNA of the CDR3 is TGTGCCAGCAGCAGGGACAGGTACGAGCAGTACTTC.

V gene TRBV5-6 combines with J gene TRBJ2-7, with TRBD2 as a possible D gene (6 bases). CDR1 SGHDT and CDR2 YYEEEE come from the germline V gene. Trimming took 3 bases from V and 5 from J, leaving 15 bases between them. This CDR3 contains 14 residues. The CDR3 DNA reads TGTGCCAGCAGCTGGAGCGGGTGGGGCGACGAGCAGTACTTC. This gives the protein CASSWSGWGDEQYF.

V gene TRBV7-2 combines with J gene TRBJ1-2, with D unclear. The length of the CDR3 is 14 residues. The germline V and J ends were trimmed by 5 bases and 2 bases, with 12 bases remaining between them. Germline CDR1 and CDR2: SGHTA and FQGNSA. CDR3 nucleotides: TGTGCCAGCAGCACCAAGAACACAAACTATGGCTACACCTTC. This encodes CASSTKNTNYGYTF.

The chain employs TRBV11-1 and TRBJ2-7; a weak D match, TRBD1 (6 bases). Germline CDR1 SGHAT, CDR2 FQDESV (reference sequence). V was pared by 4 bases and J by 0 bases, with 10 bases between. This CDR3 spans 14 amino acids. CDR3 DNA sequence: TGTGCCAGCAGCTCTACAGGGAACTCCTACGAGCAGTACTTC. The encoded protein is CASSSTGNSYEQYF.

The CDR3 reads CASSVSGTNEKLFF. DNA for the CDR3: TGTGCCAGCAGCGTATCGGGGACTAATGAAAAACTGTTTTTT. The chain is built from TRBV9 and TRBJ1-4; D is unresolved. V was cut by 1 base and J by 2 bases, with 6 bases left in between. The CDR3 has 14 residues. Germline CDR1 and CDR2: SGDLS and YYNGEE.

This chain links TRBV5-1 with TRBJ2-7, with 11 bases lining up with TRBD2. The CDR3 is made up of 16 amino acids. Trimming cost V 4 bases and J 1 base; bases outside gene matches: 7. The germline V gene has CDR1 SGHRS and CDR2 YFSETQ. The CDR3 DNA is TGCGCCAGCAGCCCGTTAGCGGGAGGGGTTTCCTACGAGCAGTACTTC. This sequence encodes CASSPLAGGVSYEQYF.